The 17 T cell receptor beta chains below all came from one sample that was sequenced in a study of cytomegalovirus exposure and HLA in healthy donors. TCRdb's table, derived via immunoSEQ multiplex PCR, lists solely in-frame clones and lacks some. Here the sample spans about 66,000 clones, 95% to 96% being singletons. The source material was PBMCs. These receptors were collected from a young man in good health and CMV-seronegative.

The chain links TRBV28 to TRBJ1-3; the match to TRBD1 covers 8 bases. Germline lookup yields CDR1 MDHEN and CDR2 SYDVKM. This CDR3 has 14 residues. Losses at the gene ends were 7 bases for V and 4 bases for J; bases not matched to a gene: 6. CDR3 coding DNA: TGTGCCAGCACCCCGCAGGGGGCAGGAAACACCATATATTTT. Protein product: CASTPQGAGNTIYF.

The rearrangement uses TRBV7-6 and TRBJ1-1, with TRBD1 as a possible D gene (6 bases). The CDR3 loop spans 14 amino acids. The V end was cut by 0 bases, the J end by 6 bases, with 11 bases between. The germline V gene has CDR1 SGHVS and CDR2 FNYEAQ. CDR3 nucleotides: TGTGCCAGCAGCTTAGCCGGGACACCCGCTGAAGCTTTCTTT. Protein sequence: CASSLAGTPAEAFF.

The gene calls are TRBV9 and TRBJ2-5, with a tentative D call TRBD2 (5 bases). The J call may be faulty, since TRBJ2-7 better matches the DNA end. Germline-derived CDR1 and CDR2 are SGDLS and YYNGEE. This CDR3 region has 14 residues. The CDR3 region is CASSVGGFSYEQYF. Written as DNA, the CDR3 is TGTGCCAGCAGCGTGGGCGGGTTCTCCTACGAGCAGTACTTC.

The CDR3 region has the DNA TGTGCCAGCAGTTACCCGGGACTGAGGTCCGGAAACACCATATATTTT. It specifies CASSYPGLRSGNTIYF. The chain recombines TRBV28 with TRBJ1-3; D possibly corresponds to TRBD1 (5 bases). The CDR3 extends over 16 amino acids. Germline lookup yields CDR1 MDHEN and CDR2 SYDVKM. V was shortened by 4 bases and J by 4 bases, with 17 bases between the two germline ends. The full variable domain, completed using reference TRBV28 and TRBJ1-3, is DVKVTQSSRYLVKRTGEKVFLECVQDMDHENMFWYRQDPGLGLRLIYFSYDVKMKEKGDIPEGYSVSREKKERFSLILESASTNQTSMYLCASSYPGLRSGNTIYFGEGSWLTVV.

V is TRBV4-2 and J is TRBJ2-7, with 9 bases that match TRBD2. Germline loops: CDR1 LGHNA, CDR2 YNFKEQ. Losses at the gene ends were 1 base for V and 6 bases for J; bases not matched to a gene: 4. The length of the CDR3 is 14 residues. CDR3 sequence reads: CASSQVRAGGEQYF. The CDR3, as DNA: TGTGCCAGCAGCCAAGTAAGAGCGGGAGGCGAGCAGTACTTC.

This chain connects TRBV5-1 to TRBJ2-2; 7 nucleotides match TRBD1. Looked up from germline, CDR1 is SGHRS and CDR2 is YFSETQ. The CDR3 is 16 residues long. Losses at the gene ends were 3 bases for V and 4 bases for J; bases not matched to a gene: 9. The CDR3 sequence is CASSSRGFVGTGELFF. The CDR3 DNA reads as TGCGCCAGCAGCTCCAGGGGGTTCGTTGGCACCGGGGAGCTGTTTTTT.

This chain connects TRBV7-9 to TRBJ2-7, with 7 bases fitting TRBD2. CDR3 length: 14 amino acids. V lost 5 bases and J lost 0; bases outside the gene matches: 4. Germline lookup yields CDR1 SEHNR and CDR2 FQNEAQ (reference sequence). As DNA, the CDR3 is TGTGCCAGCAGCGAAGGGACTATCTCCTACGAGCAGTACTTC. This translates into CASSEGTISYEQYF.

V gene TRBV30 combines with J gene TRBJ2-3; D perhaps matches TRBD2 (5 bases). V dropped 0 bases and J dropped 6 bases, with 22 bases sitting between them. Germline V gives CDR1 GTSNPN, CDR2 SVGIG (reference sequence). CDR3 length equals 17 residues. CDR3 DNA sequence: TGTGCCTGGAGTGTCCCCAAGCGGCGCCGAGCCATGGATACGCAGTATTTT. This encodes CAWSVPKRRRAMDTQYF.

This clone was seen just once. This chain links TRBV7-9 with TRBJ1-2; 7 positions agree with TRBD1. Germline V gene data show CDR1 as SEHNR and CDR2 as FQNEAQ (reference sequence). J lost 7 bases, V lost 5 bases, and 4 bases had no gene match. There are 12 residues in the CDR3. CDR3 sequence: CASSEDRAGYTF. For the CDR3, the DNA is TGTGCCAGCAGCGAAGACAGGGCTGGCTACACCTTC.

V gene TRBV2 combines with J gene TRBJ2-5; D possibly corresponds to TRBD1 (6 bases). The germline gives CDR1 SNHLY, CDR2 FYNNEI. CDR3 length equals 13 residues. Trimming shortened V by 5 bases and J by 1 base, and 8 bases separated the two germline ends. The CDR3 is CASSRTAQETQYF. CDR3 in DNA: TGTGCCAGCAGTCGGACAGCCCAAGAGACCCAGTACTTC.

This sequence joins TRBV7-9 and TRBJ2-7; D perhaps matches TRBD2 (5 bases). V lost 4 bases and J lost 3, with 10 bases in between. The CDR3 runs to 13 residues. CDR1 SEHNR and CDR2 FQNEAQ come from the germline V gene (reference sequence). Written as DNA, the CDR3 is TGTGCCAGCAGCTCACCGGGGATCTACGAGCAGTACTTC. Its translation: CASSSPGIYEQYF.

This chain joins TRBV6-1 and TRBJ1-1; no clear D gene. V lost 6 bases to trimming and J lost 8 bases, with 10 bases between them. The CDR3 is 11 residues long. The germline CDR1 and CDR2 sequences are MNHNS and SASEGT. The CDR3 coding sequence is TGTGCCAGCAGCCAGATGTCAGAAGCTTTCTTT. It codes for CASSQMSEAFF.

The rearrangement uses TRBV28 and TRBJ2-7; the match to TRBD2 covers 13 bases. The germline V gene has CDR1 MDHEN and CDR2 SYDVKM. This CDR3 has 15 amino acids. V lost 4 bases to trimming and J lost 6 bases; unmatched junction nucleotides: 6. CDR3 loop: CASSSGLAGTSEQYF. In nucleotides, the CDR3 is TGTGCCAGCAGTTCGGGACTAGCGGGAACAAGCGAGCAGTACTTC.

The chain joins TRBV29-1 to TRBJ1-2; TRBD1 might be the D (5 bases). The CDR3 loop spans 16 amino acids. V was clipped by 2 bases and J by 5 bases, with 21 bases between them. In germline, CDR1 is SQVTM, CDR2 ANQGSEA. CDR3 amino acids: CSVEFFFKGRLYGYTF. CDR3 coding DNA: TGCAGCGTTGAATTTTTCTTCAAGGGGCGATTGTATGGCTACACCTTC.

The chain is built from TRBV2 and TRBJ2-7, with 7 bases identical to TRBD2. The CDR3 is 14 residues long. Trimming cost V 8 bases and J 7 bases; bases outside gene matches: 14. Germline-derived CDR1 and CDR2 are SNHLY and FYNNEI. CDR3 residues: CASRNLAGVSEQYF. CDR3 DNA: TGTGCCAGCCGGAACCTCGCGGGAGTTTCGGAGCAGTACTTC.

This clone showed up just once. The V gene is TRBV19, the J gene TRBJ2-1, with 7 nucleotides matching TRBD2. This CDR3 contains 16 residues. The ends lost 7 bases at V and 0 bases at J; junction bases unmatched: 9. Germline V CDR1 and CDR2: LNHDA, SQIVND (reference sequence). CDR3 amino acids: CASKTEGGSSYNEQFF. In nucleotides, the CDR3 is TGTGCCAGTAAAACCGAGGGCGGGAGCTCCTACAATGAGCAGTTCTTC.

V is TRBV6-1 and J is TRBJ1-2; D perhaps matches TRBD1 (6 bases). The germline V and J ends were trimmed by 4 bases and 6 bases, with 18 bases remaining between them. This CDR3 has 15 residues. Germline CDR1 MNHNS, CDR2 SASEGT. The CDR3 bases are TGTGCCAGCAGTGGGGGGCCTCGGCCGGTCCATGGCTACACCTTC. Amino acids: CASSGGPRPVHGYTF.